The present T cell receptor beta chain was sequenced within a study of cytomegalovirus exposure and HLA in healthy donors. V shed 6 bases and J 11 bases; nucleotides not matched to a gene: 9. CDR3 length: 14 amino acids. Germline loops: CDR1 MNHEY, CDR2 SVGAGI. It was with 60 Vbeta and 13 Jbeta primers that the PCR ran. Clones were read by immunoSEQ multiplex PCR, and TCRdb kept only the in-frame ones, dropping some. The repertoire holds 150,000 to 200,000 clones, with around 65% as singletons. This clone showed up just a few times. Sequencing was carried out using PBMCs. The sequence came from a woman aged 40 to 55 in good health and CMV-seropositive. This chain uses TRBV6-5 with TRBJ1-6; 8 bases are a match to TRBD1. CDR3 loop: CASSPGQVRAPLHF. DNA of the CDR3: TGTGCCAGCAGCCCGGGACAGGTCAGGGCACCCCTCCACTTT.